Below are 18 T cell receptor beta chains sequenced from a single sample in a study of patients and donors after allogeneic stem cell transplantation. TCRdb re-derived calls from the RT-PCR reads in MiXCR, one entry per CDR3 protein. This table holds roughly 880,000 distinct CDR3 sequences, around 17% found once. The sample was blood, either unsorted or a sorted T cell fraction (not recorded which). These receptor sequences come from a human donor who was either an allogeneic HSCT recipient or a stem cell or donor lymphocyte infusion donor (not recorded which). It is not recorded whose cells these are; they may come from a transplant donor.

The chain couples TRBV27 to TRBJ2-7; D uncertain. V shed 2 bases and J shed 2 bases, with 10 bases lying between them. Looked up from germline, CDR1 is MNHEY and CDR2 is SMNVEV (reference sequence). This CDR3 comprises 14 residues. The CDR3 DNA reads as TGTGCCAGCAGTTTAACCAGGAACACCTACGAGCAGTACTTC. Its translation is CASSLTRNTYEQYF.

CDR3: CASPGLGIETQYF. CDR3 in DNA: TGTGCCAGCCCGGGACTAGGGATAGAGACCCAGTACTTC. The rearrangement joins TRBV2 to TRBJ2-5, with 8 bases aligning to TRBD2. Trimming at V came to 8 bases and at J to 4 bases, leaving 6 bases not matched to a gene. The CDR3 totals 13 residues. Germline V CDR1 and CDR2: SNHLY, FYNNEI.

This clonotype was seen at least ten times. This chain connects TRBV12-3 or TRBV12-4 to TRBJ1-2; TRBD1 aligns across 7 bases. J was trimmed by 7 bases and V by 7 bases; bases with no gene match: 9. The CDR3 consists of 13 residues. The CDR3 spells CASINHRDSGYTF. The CDR3 region has the DNA TGTGCCAGCATCAACCACCGGGACAGTGGCTACACCTTC.

This sequence joins TRBV4-2 and TRBJ1-5, with TRBD1 as a possible D gene (5 bases). The CDR3 is 14 residues long. Germline V CDR1 and CDR2: LGHNA, YNFKEQ. Trimming removed 2 bases at V and 5 bases at J, with 10 bases between. The chain's CDR3 is CASSQRGGDQPQHF. CDR3 in DNA: TGTGCCAGCAGCCAAAGGGGAGGAGATCAGCCCCAGCATTTT.

The rearrangement uses TRBV29-1 and TRBJ2-1; no clear D gene. V dropped 0 bases and J dropped 11 bases, with 8 bases sitting between them. Germline assignment: CDR1 SQVTM and CDR2 ANQGSEA. The CDR3 has 11 residues. The CDR3 spells CSVEDSGKQFF. DNA of the CDR3: TGCAGCGTTGAAGACTCCGGTAAGCAGTTCTTC.

The chain couples TRBV6-1 to TRBJ1-6, with TRBD1 matching 10 bases. The CDR3 consists of 17 residues. With V trimmed by 1 base and J by 6 bases, 6 bases remained unmatched. Germline loops: CDR1 MNHNS, CDR2 SASEGT. CDR3 bases: TGTGCCAGCAGTGAAGTGACAGGGGGCGCGGGTAATTCACCCCTCCACTTT. This sequence encodes CASSEVTGGAGNSPLHF.

The chain couples TRBV20-1 to TRBJ2-6, with D perhaps given as TRBD1 or TRBD2 (7 bases each). V was cut by 2 bases and J by 0 bases, with 17 bases left in between. From germline, CDR1 is DFQATT and CDR2 SNEGSKA (reference sequence). The CDR3 is made up of 18 amino acids. In DNA form, the CDR3 reads TGCAGTGCTAGACTTCAGGGGGGGCCTAGCTCTGGGGCCAACGTCCTGACTTTC. Translation gives CSARLQGGPSSGANVLTF.

The chain combines TRBV29-1 with TRBJ2-2, with 9 bases identical to TRBD2. V trimming: 5 bases; J trimming: 5 bases; junction bases outside the gene matches: 6. The CDR3 loop spans 14 amino acids. Per the germline V gene, CDR1 is SQVTM and CDR2 is ANQGSEA. Here the CDR3 reads CSVTGLARTGELFF. CDR3 coding DNA: TGCAGCGTTACAGGACTAGCGAGGACCGGGGAGCTGTTTTTT.

The table lists this clonotype with a few counts. V and J are TRBV6-2 or TRBV6-3 and TRBJ1-1; D gene uncertain. Trimming stripped 2 bases from V and 1 base from J, with 8 bases between. From germline, CDR1 is MNHEY and CDR2 SVGEGT. The CDR3 is 14 residues long. The CDR3 region is CASSYGSGNTEAFF. The CDR3 DNA follows: TGTGCCAGCAGTTACGGGTCGGGGAACACTGAAGCTTTCTTT.

The gene calls are TRBV9 and TRBJ2-3, with D perhaps matching TRBD2 (6 bases). Deletions cut 4 bases from V and 5 bases from J, with 17 bases between. This CDR3 is built from 15 residues. Germline lookup yields CDR1 SGDLS and CDR2 YYNGEE. CDR3 in DNA: TGTGCCAGCAGCCCAAGGGACTCCCTCAGAGATACGCAGTATTTT. Protein sequence: CASSPRDSLRDTQYF.

In its sample, this clonotype was seen a few times. The chain recombines TRBV6-1 with TRBJ2-2; the D gene is possibly TRBD1 (6 bases). The CDR3 runs 13 residues. Germline V gene data show CDR1 as MNHNS and CDR2 as SASEGT. V was shortened by 3 bases and J by 6 bases, with 8 bases between the two germline ends. The CDR3 sequence: CASSERGSGELFF. In DNA form, the CDR3 reads TGTGCCAGCAGTGAGAGGGGGTCCGGGGAGCTGTTTTTT.

There are a few counts of this clonotype. V usage is TRBV6-1 and J usage is TRBJ2-7, with D perhaps assigned TRBD1 or TRBD2 (5 bases each). The V and J ends lost 6 bases and 0 bases respectively, with 12 bases between them. Germline loops: CDR1 MNHNS, CDR2 SASEGT. This CDR3 has 14 residues. The chain's CDR3 is CASRPPGSSYEQYF. The CDR3 coding sequence is TGTGCCAGCAGGCCCCCAGGGAGCTCCTACGAGCAGTACTTC.

The genes are TRBV27 and TRBJ2-7; tentative D call: TRBD2 (7 bases). Germline CDR1 is MNHEY and CDR2 is SMNVEV (reference sequence). Trimming removed 4 bases from V and 0 bases from J, with 13 bases in between. The CDR3 covers 15 residues. The CDR3 bases are TGTGCCAGCAGTTCCTTAGGGGGGGACTCCTACGAGCAGTACTTC. Amino acids: CASSSLGGDSYEQYF.

The CDR3 is CASSEVTGSGGYTF. The CDR3 coding sequence is TGTGCCAGCAGTGAAGTAACAGGGTCGGGCGGCTACACCTTC. The chain uses TRBV6-1 and TRBJ1-2; weak D call: TRBD1 (6 bases). Trimming stripped 1 base from V and 8 bases from J, with 14 bases between. CDR1 is MNHNS and CDR2 is SASEGT in the germline V gene. The CDR3 is 14 residues long.

This clonotype was counted between two and nine times. J is TRBJ2-3 and V is TRBV12-3 or TRBV12-4; tentatively, D is TRBD2 (7 bases). There are 15 residues in the CDR3. V was cut by 8 bases and J by 5 bases, with 20 bases left in between. As DNA, the CDR3 is TGTGCCAGCTATCTCAAGGGGGGGACTGAAGATACGCAGTATTTT. This gives the protein CASYLKGGTEDTQYF.

This clonotype has more than one count but fewer than ten. The V and J genes are TRBV10-3 and TRBJ2-5; D is possibly TRBD1 or TRBD2 (5 bases each). V lost 8 bases and J lost 5, with 9 bases in between. CDR1 is ENHRY and CDR2 is SYGVKD in the germline V gene. This CDR3 has 11 amino acids. The CDR3 here is CAIGDGETQYF. The CDR3, as DNA: TGTGCCATCGGGGACGGGGAGACCCAGTACTTC.

This clonotype occurred many times. The chain carries TRBV12-3 or TRBV12-4 and TRBJ2-7; D gene ambiguous. V lost 6 bases, J lost 4 bases, and 13 bases lay in between. This CDR3 region has 13 residues. CDR3 DNA: TGTGCCAGCAGGGACCCTTGGGGTTACGAGCAGTACTTC. It translates to CASRDPWGYEQYF.

The V and J genes are TRBV12-3 or TRBV12-4 and TRBJ1-1, with D possibly TRBD1 on 5 matching bases. V lost 5 bases and J lost 0, with 16 bases in between. This CDR3 has 16 amino acids. As DNA, the CDR3 is TGTGCCAGCAGTCCGAACAGGCGGCCTATGAACACTGAAGCTTTCTTT. Translated: CASSPNRRPMNTEAFF.